This entry concerns a single TCR beta chain. The clone's antigen remains unknown. Base qualities are not provided; no much larger clone lies one nucleotide away. Library prep was done by the immunoSEQ multiplex PCR assay. The multiplex PCR relied on a mix of 60 forward primers for TCR Vbeta segments and 13 reverse primers for TCR Jbeta segments. The CDR3 region of rearranged TCR beta genes was amplified from genomic DNA by a multiplex PCR assay. The amplified TCR beta libraries were sequenced on the Illumina HiSeq System as 87-base-pair reads. The authors processed their data as follows. A later analysis counted about 80 million unique TCR beta chains across the 690 or so repertoires, and 10 million to 11 million of these chains were shared by at least two donors. Raw reads were error-corrected and collapsed into unique sequences with a nearest-neighbor algorithm that merged closely related sequences to remove PCR and sequencing errors. Alignment of CDR3 sequences to IMGT reference sequences was used to assign V, D and J gene segments. For a sequence to be retained, a match of at least six nucleotides to both a V gene segment and a J gene segment was required. A rearrangement was called productive if the CDR3 had no stop codons and remained in frame with V and J, and every other rearrangement was called non-productive. CDR3 was defined according to IMGT convention as the region running from the second conserved V-encoded cysteine to the conserved J-encoded phenylalanine. Sequences without an unambiguous match to a single V gene segment were excluded from the earlier analysis of about 600 of the donors. In an earlier analysis of approximately 560 of the donors, a V segment was called functional when productive rearrangements were above 56.7%, and segregating when the standard deviation between donors exceeded 5%. To diagnose cytomegalovirus status from the catalog of TCR beta chain sequences, a statistical classification framework was built. V and J gene assignment, in a later analysis, came from comparing TCR nucleotide sequences with IMGT/GENE-DB human TR gene sequences. A later analysis assigned CDR3 sequences and most-parsimonious VDJ recombination scenarios with the TCRdist pipeline. In a later analysis, each TCR beta chain was defined by its CDR3 amino acid sequence together with its V-gene family, and reads lacking a unique V-gene family were excluded. In a later analysis, several hundred highly shared, low-generation-probability nucleotide sequences were removed to address suspected cross-contamination and a sequencing artifact. A later analysis calculated a clonal expansion index for each public chain from normalized within-repertoire ranks of inferred template counts. In a later analysis, generation probabilities were computed with a VDJ recombination model fitted to out-of-frame rearrangements, and the resulting probabilities were checked against IGoR. Hypergeometric tests were used in a later analysis to score TCR-TCR, TCR-HLA and TCR-CMV co-occurrence, with a repertoire-size bias correction applied to the TCR pairs. In a later analysis, false discovery rates were estimated by permuting HLA or CMV assignments 20 times. In a later analysis, co-occurring TCRs were grouped using DBSCAN, with TCRdist sequence similarity added in when clustering inside HLA-allele-positive subsets. Co-occurrence clustering excluded repertoires with fewer than 30,000 or more than 120,000 public chains, plus five with anomalous nucleotide sharing. TCRdb stores this immuneACCESS table with in-frame sequences only. Part of the clones is absent; in the studies checked, under half of the shortfall reflects unresolved V genes, and no reason is known for the rest. From that table come the V and J calls and clone size; the DNA was used to work out D and trimming. The sample has around 120,000 clones on record, around 69% of them singletons. Of the sample, 8.2% is held by the ten largest clones.

The data were taken from a study of cytomegalovirus exposure and HLA in healthy donors (dated by TCRdb to the late 2010s). Study-wide context: An earlier analysis of roughly 500 of the donors reported 250 to 350 Gb of sequence data and roughly 120 million unique TCR beta sequences obtained from around 170 million T cells. An early release that covered roughly 600 HLA-typed donors contained about 300 gigabases of sequencing data and 70 million to 100 million unique TCR sequences. The genetic ancestry cluster associated with self-reported Caucasian donors included over 65% of the roughly 400 genotyped donors. The study was designed to test whether signatures of past pathogen exposure could be identified by cataloging public T cell receptors. The T cell repertoires of around 670 subjects were profiled by immunosequencing and related to cytomegalovirus serostatus. In addition to the first cohort of 500 to 850 subjects, a separate validation cohort of 100 to 150 different subjects was used. To predict cytomegalovirus infection status, the study combined high-throughput TCR immunosequencing, statistical association of individual TCRs with disease status, and machine learning. In a later analysis, previously published TCR beta repertoires from 666 donors were re-analyzed and high-resolution HLA genotyping was added so that TCR occurrence patterns could be studied. In the later analysis, no new phenotypic data were used to find candidate immune exposures; instead, reliance was placed on TCR beta sequences and their occurrence across donors. An earlier analysis of 500 to 650 of the donors applied high-throughput TCR beta sequencing to assess whether each TCR beta V gene segment acted as functional or pseudogenic. Donor age, sex, ethnicity and CMV serostatus were collected together with the repertoire data. A later genetic analysis took genome-wide SNP genotypes for about 65% of the 666 donors and used that subset as a discovery cohort. All discovery cohort repertoires had been generated on a single sequencing platform. HLA typing included class I and class II loci at four-digit resolution. The number of donors typed differed by locus, with roughly 620-630 for A, B, C, DRB1 and DQB1, around 560 for DQA1, about 610 for DPA1, and about 450 for DPB1. Roughly five DR-DQ haplotypes were handled as single units for association and clustering, since linkage in the cohort was strong. Among some 400 genotyped donors of the cohort, an average of around 240,000 unique TCR beta nucleotide sequences were sequenced per donor, around 20% of them non-productive.

CDR1 and CDR2 (SGDLS, YYNGEE) derive from the germline V gene. Measured from the cysteine to the phenylalanine, the CDR3 is 15 residues long. The retained sequence is limited to the CDR3, 45 bases, with the frame set at the first base. Trimmed from V: 3 bases; trimmed from J: 0 bases; junction bases lacking a gene match: 0. The cohort comprised some 680 healthy bone marrow donors. All cohort members were sampled while nominally healthy, although unrecorded immune exposures were likely present. The donor was CMV seropositive and belonged to the group of 250 to 300 seropositive cohort members. A peripheral blood sample was collected from each donor, and TCR beta sequencing was performed on peripheral blood mononuclear cells. Genomic DNA extraction from the blood cell samples was performed with the Qiagen DNeasy Blood Extraction Kit. Study-wide findings and limitations: Linkage disequilibrium might explain the correlated functional status among segregating V segments, but an unknown experimental factor could not be excluded. According to a later genetic analysis, donors in an Asian-associated ancestry cluster had fewer N-insertions in productive TCRs than the approximately 630-donor mean. The authors suggested that the approach could potentially be generalized to other disease states and immunological phenotypes. At a false discovery rate of 0.05, a later analysis linked 15,000 to 20,000 TCR beta sequences to specific HLA alleles. In an earlier analysis of about 540 of the donors, most TCR beta V segments were observed in productive rearrangements about 87% or about 30% of the time, broadly matching IMGT annotations. Immune exposure information for the cohort was limited to CMV serostatus. In a later analysis, TCR association rates were found to vary across HLA loci, with the most associated TCRs seen for DRB1 alleles and the fewest for HLA-C alleles. In a later analysis, HLA-associated TCR beta chains were found to be more clonally expanded and to have lower generation probabilities than equally common non-associated chains. The presence/absence analyses assumed that sequencing depth was roughly uniform across donors, and that assumption may not be true. An association between a missense DCLRE1C variant and V-gene and J-gene trimming of TCR beta chains was found in a later genetic analysis and replicated in an independent cohort. Because HLA typing was missing for some donors at each locus, association tests included only the typed subset. The 87-base-pair reads could not distinguish some IMGT-functional V segments, including TRBV6-2 and TRBV6-3, so those segments were excluded. A later analysis found that most CMV-associated TCR beta chains appeared HLA-restricted, with HLA associations seemingly driven largely by CMV exposure. Most TCR sequences were observed very rarely across donors, whereas some public TCRs were present in many individuals. When HLA alleles, especially DR and DQ, strongly co-occurred, attributing TCR associations to individual alleles was difficult. Cytomegalovirus status was reported to be diagnosed by the classifier with high specificity and sensitivity in both the original and validation cohorts. The study listed 150 to 200 TCR beta chains as associated with cytomegalovirus. A further reported finding was that TCR beta sequences accurately predicted the HLA-A and HLA-B alleles for most subjects in the first cohort. A cluster of highly shared sequence variants was judged likely to be a technical artifact of the sequencing pipeline. Three of the identified cytomegalovirus-associated TCR beta chains were confirmed in vitro to be specific for cytomegalovirus antigens. In a later analysis, several top co-occurrence clusters were reported to appear linked to parvovirus B19, influenza, CMV and Epstein-Barr virus. Because counts were too low, roughly 17 rarely observed V segments, including chromosome 9 orphons, were left out of the earlier analysis of approximately 580 of the donors. This cohort had only TCR beta chains sequenced, and the lack of alpha or paired-chain data limited which features could be detected.

The origin of this receptor is a woman in her thirties or forties in good health and CMV-seropositive. The chain was built from TRBV9 and TRBJ1-6, with 7 bases matching TRBD1. The sequenced sample consisted of PBMCs. At the DNA level, the sequence is TGTGCCAGCAGCGGGGACAGCTCCTATAATTCACCCCTCCACTTT. This encodes CASSGDSSYNSPLHF.